This T cell receptor (beta chain) was identified during a study of regulatory T cells. Broader study findings: Shannon entropy was nonsignificantly lower in patient CD8+ T cells than control CD8+ cells.

The primer mix had 52 TRBV and 13 TRBJ primers. Generated by immunoSEQ multiplex PCR, the TCRdb table keeps only in-frame clones and is missing some. The table shows a few thousand clones, with around 64% occurring only once. This clone was detected only a few times. Its cognate antigen is unknown. The CDR3 length is 14 residues. V was pared by 3 bases and J by 8 bases, with 13 bases between. From germline, CDR1 is MDHEN and CDR2 SYDVKM. The chain recombines TRBV28 with TRBJ2-2; D remains ambiguous. This TCR came from a young adult with CD3G deficiency. The sequencing sample was made of CD8+ T cells sorted from blood. The CDR3 loop reads CASSFGAIGGELFF. The CDR3 DNA reads as TGTGCCAGCAGTTTTGGCGCGATTGGAGGGGAGCTGTTTTTT.